This T cell receptor (beta chain) originates from a study of blood T cell repertoires in COVID-19 (TCRdb year 2020). Regarding the complete study: Samples from collaborators originated in the United States, Italy and Spain and spanned both the acute and convalescent phases of COVID-19. Samples came from the ongoing ImmuneRACE study (first 160 participants) plus 1,254 subjects from 6 global collaborators. Deeply sampled blood TCRbeta repertoires from subjects exposed to, actively infected with, or recovered from COVID-19 were included in the dataset. Sample metadata almost always included a de-identified subject ID, COVID-19 status, age in years and sex. The repertoires were released in a freely available public database meant as a resource for research on the immune response to SARS-CoV-2. Where HLA class I and class II types were available, the types were taken from metadata supplied by the sample provider, not from assay-based typing. The prospective study material was composed of cDNA or gDNA derived from T cells, B-cell-depleted T cells, or PBMCs. Overall results and qualifications from the work: Clinical and demographic metadata were provided uncurated, with the amount varying by source and participant.

Points on this clone: What antigen it recognizes has not been identified. No much larger clonotype is one base removed from it; base qualities were not supplied.

TCRbeta CDR3 regions were amplified from genomic DNA by means of the immunoSEQ Assay, a bias-controlled multiplex PCR. The original pipeline was this. The number of nucleated cells in each sample was estimated from the amplification of reference gene primers within the assay. Sequence reads were collapsed and filtered to measure the absolute abundance of every unique TCRbeta CDR3 rearrangement. For each sample, productive Simpson clonality was calculated by taking the square root of Simpson's diversity index across productive rearrangements. What TCRdb holds here is the immuneACCESS table cut down to in-frame rearrangements. Part of the clones is not present; checked against another copy, under half of the missing clones reflect an unresolved V gene, and the others are unexplained. V, J and clone size are those of that table, while D and trimming were read from the DNA. For this sample there are about 270,000 clones; under 90% appear just once. The ten largest clones represent 15% to 18% of the sample.

Enrolling through a virtual design, the prospective study's participants ranged in age from roughly 18 to 89 years and lived across about two dozen United States geographic areas. In the prospective study, participants were assigned to cohorts based on the clinical history participants reported in a screening survey and a study questionnaire. ImmuneRACE Cohort 3 recovered participants were defined by two consecutive negative NP/OP PCR tests, healthcare professional clearance, or symptom resolution. In the prospective study, whole blood, serum and a nasopharyngeal or oropharyngeal swab were collected from each participant by mobile phlebotomists. Additional blood draws and questionnaires over an approximately two-month period could optionally be provided by prospective study participants. Before DNA extraction, prospective study blood samples were shipped either frozen or at room temperature. The sequence was collected from a young man who had recovered from COVID-19. The sample comprised PBMCs or T cells enriched from blood (not recorded which).

The DNA sequence is TGTGCCAGCAGCTTAGTGGACCGGGGGTATAAAGATACGCAGTATTTT. The encoded protein is CASSLVDRGYKDTQYF. The chain links TRBV7-8 with TRBJ2-3, with TRBD2 perhaps the D gene, on 6 matching bases. According to the germline V gene, CDR1 reads SGHVS and CDR2 reads FQNEAQ. The CDR3 contains 16 residues, cysteine and phenylalanine counted. The CDR3 DNA has 48 bases and is translated from base 1. V lost 1 base and J lost 5 bases; the stretch between them is 16 bases long.